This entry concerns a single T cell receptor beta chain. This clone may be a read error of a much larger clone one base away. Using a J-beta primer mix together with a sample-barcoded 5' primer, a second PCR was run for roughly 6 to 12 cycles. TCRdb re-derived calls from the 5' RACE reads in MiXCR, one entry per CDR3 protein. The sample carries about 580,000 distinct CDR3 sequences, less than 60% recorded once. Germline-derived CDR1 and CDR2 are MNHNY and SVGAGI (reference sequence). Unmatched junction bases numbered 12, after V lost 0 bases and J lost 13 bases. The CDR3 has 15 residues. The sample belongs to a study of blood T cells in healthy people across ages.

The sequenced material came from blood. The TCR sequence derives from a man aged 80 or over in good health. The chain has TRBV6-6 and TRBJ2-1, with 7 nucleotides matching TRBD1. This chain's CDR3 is CASSYSTGKQETQFF. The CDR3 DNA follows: TGTGCCAGCAGTTACTCGACAGGGAAACAAGAGACCCAGTTCTTC.